This T cell receptor (beta chain) stems from a study of cytomegalovirus exposure and HLA in healthy donors. Background on the study: HLA-typed donors contributed some 85 million unique TCRs, which were held in an early data release. General study points: By a later analysis, the bulk of CMV-associated TCR beta chains appeared HLA-restricted. A later analysis reportedly found that, within productive TCRs, an Asian-associated ancestry cluster had fewer N-insertions than the mean observed across the approximately 670 donors.

In regard to this clone: Its antigen is not known.

Germline CDR1 and CDR2: MNHEY and SVGAGI. The CDR3 contains 12 residues. The V gene lost 0 bases and the J gene lost 8 bases, with 7 bases spanning the gap. PCR employed 60 Vbeta and 13 Jbeta primers. TCRdb keeps only in-frame clones here, not all; method: immunoSEQ multiplex PCR. The data contain 57,000 or so clones, 75% to 85% of them singletons. This clonotype was obtained from a man aged 50 or older in good health and CMV-seropositive. Sequencing was carried out using PBMCs. V and J are TRBV6-5 and TRBJ1-1; unclear D gene. The CDR3 coding sequence is TGTGCCAGCAGTTACTCCAGGTACGAAGCTTTCTTT. This codes for CASSYSRYEAFF.